The text below deals with one T cell receptor beta chain. This clonotype was counted between two and nine times. Its antigen is not yet known. No base quality values were provided; no much bigger clone lies one nucleotide off. Library construction relied on 5' RACE. TCRdb records NextSeq 500 as the sequencer. The TCR library protocol attached unique molecular identifiers to individual cDNA molecules to correct for sequencing error and PCR bias. Sequencing covered both TCR alpha and beta chains, and within each sample the abundances of alpha and beta sequences were tightly co-correlated. As for the authors' bioinformatics: Decombinator V4 was used to annotate the V gene, J gene and CDR3 of the TCR sequences. TCRs were defined as expanded if a significant change between any two time points was detected under a Poisson model with p below 0.0001. TCR abundances were normalised to the total number of TCRs sequenced per sample and were expressed as counts per million. MAIT TCRs were defined by TRAV1-2 paired with TRAJ12, TRAJ20 or TRAJ33, and iNKT TCRs by TRAV10 paired with TRAJ18. A search of VDJdb, accessed on 1 November 2021, was run for TCRs annotated to CMV, EBV and SARS-CoV-2, with TCRs annotated for multiple antigens excluded. TCRdb reprocessed the public reads (quality trimming at Q25 with fastp, clone calling with MiXCR) and kept in-frame beta chains. CDR3 protein duplicates are merged, each entry listing the most common genes and DNA. TCRdb, not the original authors, processed these V and J calls. A total of 77,000 or so distinct CDR3 sequences appear in this sample, about 14% of them only once. The ten largest clones take up approximately 3.8% of the sample.

Here V drops 4 bases and J drops 7 bases, and the junction holds 12 bases not matched to any gene. CDR1 SGHRS and CDR2 YFSETQ were looked up in the germline V gene. From cysteine to phenylalanine, the CDR3 is 16 amino acids long. Of all the DNA, just the CDR3 is kept, 48 bases in frame from base 1. Set within a cohort of healthcare workers in London, UK, this nested case-control study involved weekly PCR testing of nasopharyngeal swabs along with blood sampling. Healthcare workers were enrolled in the week of the UK lockdown, from 23 to 31 March 2020, and were followed every week for up to roughly 16 weeks. This sample was included in a study of early T cells in non-severe SARS-CoV-2 infection (dated by TCRdb to about 2021). Describing the broader study: Because TCR sequencing was done on bulk RNA from unsorted whole blood, the alpha and beta chains could not be paired. Results the study describes overall, beyond this receptor: VDJdb matching was skewed toward anti-spike CD8 responses and likely underestimated virus-specific expansions by missing private and CD4 specificities.

The sequence derives from an adult who was a healthcare worker with PCR-confirmed SARS-CoV-2 infection or an uninfected control (not recorded which). Sequences were derived from whole blood, sampled at baseline. This chain is built from TRBV5-1 and TRBJ2-3, and TRBD1 matches 10 of the central bases. The CDR3 protein: CASSPGDRGFSYTQYF. In nucleotide form, the sequence is TGCGCCAGCAGCCCTGGGGACAGGGGTTTTTCCTATACGCAGTATTTT. Extended through the reference TRBV5-1 and TRBJ2-3 proteins, this CDR3 yields the full variable domain: KAGVTQTPRYLIKTRGQQVTLSCSPISGHRSVSWYQQTPGQGLQFLFEYFSETQRNKGNFPGRFSGRQFSNSRSEMNVSTLELGDSALYLCASSPGDRGFSYTQYFGPGTRLTVL.